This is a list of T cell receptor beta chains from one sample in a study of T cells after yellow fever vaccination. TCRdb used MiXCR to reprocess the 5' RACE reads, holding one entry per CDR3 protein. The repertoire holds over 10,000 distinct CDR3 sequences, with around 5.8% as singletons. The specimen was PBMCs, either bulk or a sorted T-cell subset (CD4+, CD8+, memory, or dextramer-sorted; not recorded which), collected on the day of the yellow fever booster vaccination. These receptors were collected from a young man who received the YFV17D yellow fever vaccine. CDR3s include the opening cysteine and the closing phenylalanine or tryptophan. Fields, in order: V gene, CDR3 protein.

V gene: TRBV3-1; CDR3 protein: CASSQLDGGELFF
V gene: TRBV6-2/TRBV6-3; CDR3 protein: CASSSLRSEQFF
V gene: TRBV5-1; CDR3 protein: CASSSRGGDTGELFF
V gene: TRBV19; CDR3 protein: CASSIDRGQGFNQPQHF
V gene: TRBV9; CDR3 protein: CASSVGGTNYGYTF
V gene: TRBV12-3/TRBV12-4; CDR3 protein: CASRVRGGSTEAFF
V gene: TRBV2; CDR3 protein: CASSVSNTEAFF
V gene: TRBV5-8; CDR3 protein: CASRPGLLFYEQYF
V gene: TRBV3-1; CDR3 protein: CASSQGGAYQETQYF
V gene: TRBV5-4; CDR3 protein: CASSLGGAGAFF
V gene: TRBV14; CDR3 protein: CASSRIPGLADEQFF
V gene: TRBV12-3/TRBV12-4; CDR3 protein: CASRSSGDDNEQFF
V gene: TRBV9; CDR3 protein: CTSSVASGDKERQFF
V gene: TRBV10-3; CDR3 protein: CAISGGLAGFILGSYNEQFF
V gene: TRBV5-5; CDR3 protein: CASSLQGGLEQYF
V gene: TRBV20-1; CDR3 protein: CSAPGREFYNEQFF
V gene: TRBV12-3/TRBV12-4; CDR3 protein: CASRPGRKSYEQYF
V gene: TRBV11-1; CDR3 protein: CASSLGLAVSTDTQYF
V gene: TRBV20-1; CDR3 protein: CSARGLGSTIYF
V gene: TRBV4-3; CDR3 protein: CASSRDLGVGGELFF